What follows describes a single T cell receptor (beta chain). Its specificity is unknown. The germline gene is not matched at one end of the junction; a read error may be the cause. The data were obtained in a study of T-cell reconstitution after alpha-beta-depleted transplantation in children. General study results and limits: Newly produced T cells mostly accounted for T-cell counts and diversity one year post-transplant. In patients about two months after transplant, alpha-beta T cells reportedly arose from several hundred expanded graft clones.

There are 15 residues in the CDR3. Germline-derived CDR1 and CDR2 are SGHRS and YFSETQ. Preparation of the TCRbeta library was carried out with unique molecular identifiers. TCRdb re-analysed the PCR reads in MiXCR, keeping a single row per CDR3 protein. Here the sample spans hundreds of thousands of distinct CDR3 sequences, over 10% being singletons. The sample consisted of PBMCs, taken before TCRalphabeta/CD19-depleted stem cell transplant. The chain employs TRBV5-1 and TRBJ2-5; 11 bases are shared with TRBD2. The source is a girl aged 2 to 9 with congenital amegakaryocytic thrombocytopenia, due to receive a stem cell transplant. In nucleotides, the CDR3 is TGCGCCAGCAGCCCCGGGACTAGCGGCCAAGAGACCCAGAACTTC. Translated: CASSPGTSGQETQNF.